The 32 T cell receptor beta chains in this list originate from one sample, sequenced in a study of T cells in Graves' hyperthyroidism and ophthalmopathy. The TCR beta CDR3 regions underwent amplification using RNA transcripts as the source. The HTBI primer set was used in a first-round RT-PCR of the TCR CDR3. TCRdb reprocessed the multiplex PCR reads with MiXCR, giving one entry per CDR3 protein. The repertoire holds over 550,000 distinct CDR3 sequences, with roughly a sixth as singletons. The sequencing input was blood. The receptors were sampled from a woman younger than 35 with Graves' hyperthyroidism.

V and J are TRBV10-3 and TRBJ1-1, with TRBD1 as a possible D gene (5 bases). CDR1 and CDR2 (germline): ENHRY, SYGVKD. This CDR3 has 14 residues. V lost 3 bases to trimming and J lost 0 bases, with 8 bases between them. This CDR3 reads CAISDRGLNTEAFF. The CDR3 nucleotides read TGTGCCATCAGTGATCGGGGCTTGAACACTGAAGCTTTCTTT.

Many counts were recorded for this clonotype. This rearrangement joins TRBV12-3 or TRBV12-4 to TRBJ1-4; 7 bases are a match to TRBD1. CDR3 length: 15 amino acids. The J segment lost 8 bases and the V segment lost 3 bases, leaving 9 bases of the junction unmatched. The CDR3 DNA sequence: TGTGCCAGCAGTTTTGCGGGGACAGCACAAGAAAAACTGTTTTTT. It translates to CASSFAGTAQEKLFF.

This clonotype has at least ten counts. Here the CDR3 reads CASSLTKLAVPDTQYF. Here the CDR3 DNA reads TGTGCCAGCAGCTTAACTAAGCTAGCTGTGCCAGATACGCAGTATTTT. This chain uses TRBV7-2 with TRBJ2-3, with D tentatively TRBD2 (5 bases). CDR3 size: 16 residues. CDR1 SGHTA and CDR2 FQGNSA come from the germline V gene. V shed 2 bases and J shed 4 bases, with 16 bases lying between them.

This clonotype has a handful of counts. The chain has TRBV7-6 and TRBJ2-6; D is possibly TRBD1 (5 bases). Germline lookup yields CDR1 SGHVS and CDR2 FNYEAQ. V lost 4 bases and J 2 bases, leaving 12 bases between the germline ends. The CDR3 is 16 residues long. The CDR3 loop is CASSWGVETGANVLTF. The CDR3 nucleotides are TGTGCCAGCAGCTGGGGCGTAGAGACTGGGGCCAACGTCCTGACTTTC.

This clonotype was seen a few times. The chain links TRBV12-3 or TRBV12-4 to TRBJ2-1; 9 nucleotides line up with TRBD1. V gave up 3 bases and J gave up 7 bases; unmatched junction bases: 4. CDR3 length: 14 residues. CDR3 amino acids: CASSFGQGYNEQFF. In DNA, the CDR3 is TGTGCCAGCAGTTTCGGACAGGGGTATAATGAGCAGTTCTTC.

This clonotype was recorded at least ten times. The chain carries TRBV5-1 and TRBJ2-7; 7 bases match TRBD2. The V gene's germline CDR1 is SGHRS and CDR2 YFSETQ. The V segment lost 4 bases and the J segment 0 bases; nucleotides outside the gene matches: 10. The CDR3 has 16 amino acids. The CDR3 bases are TGCGCCAGCAGCGGGGGTGGTGGCGGGAGCTCCTACGAGCAGTACTTC. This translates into CASSGGGGGSSYEQYF. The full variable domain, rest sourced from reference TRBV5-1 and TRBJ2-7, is KAGVTQTPRYLIKTRGQQVTLSCSPISGHRSVSWYQQTPGQGLQFLFEYFSETQRNKGNFPGRFSGRQFSNSRSEMNVSTLELGDSALYLCASSGGGGGSSYEQYFGPGTRLTVT.

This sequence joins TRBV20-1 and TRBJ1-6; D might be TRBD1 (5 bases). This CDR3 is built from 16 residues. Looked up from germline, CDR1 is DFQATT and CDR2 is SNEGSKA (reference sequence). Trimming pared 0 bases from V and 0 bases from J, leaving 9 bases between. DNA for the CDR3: TGCAGTGCTAGAGATGGGGCCGGCTCCTATAATTCACCCCTCCACTTT. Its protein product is CSARDGAGSYNSPLHF.

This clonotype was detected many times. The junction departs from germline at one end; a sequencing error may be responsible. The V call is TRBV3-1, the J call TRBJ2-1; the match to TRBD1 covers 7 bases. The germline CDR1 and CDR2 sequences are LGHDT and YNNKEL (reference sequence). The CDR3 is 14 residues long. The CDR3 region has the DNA TGCGCCAGCAGCCAGGGGGACGGGTACAATGAGCAGTTCTTC. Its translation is CASSQGDGYNEQFF.

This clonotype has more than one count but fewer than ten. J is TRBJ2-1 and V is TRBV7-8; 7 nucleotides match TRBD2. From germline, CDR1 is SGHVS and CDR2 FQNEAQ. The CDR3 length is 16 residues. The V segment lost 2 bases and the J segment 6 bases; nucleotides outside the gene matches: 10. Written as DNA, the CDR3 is TGTGCCAGCAGCTTAATAAGTGGGACTATATTCAATGAGCAGTTCTTC. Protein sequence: CASSLISGTIFNEQFF.

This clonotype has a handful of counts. Here the CDR3 reads CASSGIGAKPQHF. The CDR3 DNA follows: TGTGCCAGCAGTGGGATTGGGGCTAAGCCCCAGCATTTT. The chain has TRBV2 and TRBJ1-5; tentative D call: TRBD1 (5 bases). The V end lost 4 bases, the J end lost 8 bases, and 12 bases lay between the germline ends. The germline CDR1 and CDR2 sequences are SNHLY and FYNNEI. CDR3 length: 13 amino acids.

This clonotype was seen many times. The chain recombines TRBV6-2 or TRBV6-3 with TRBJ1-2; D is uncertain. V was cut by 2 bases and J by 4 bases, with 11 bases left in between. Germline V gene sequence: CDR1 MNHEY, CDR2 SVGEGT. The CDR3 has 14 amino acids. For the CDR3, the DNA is TGTGCCAGCAGTTACAGCGGCAGGACCTATGGCTACACCTTC. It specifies CASSYSGRTYGYTF.

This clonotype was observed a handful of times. CDR3 sequence reads: CASSPSYVGGRDYGYTF. The CDR3 DNA is TGTGCCAGCTCACCAAGCTACGTAGGGGGCCGAGACTATGGCTACACCTTC. The chain links TRBV18 to TRBJ1-2; 7 nucleotides match TRBD1. Germline values: CDR1 KGHSH, CDR2 LQKENI. V was clipped by 2 bases and J by 3 bases; unmatched bases: 12. CDR3 length equals 17 residues.

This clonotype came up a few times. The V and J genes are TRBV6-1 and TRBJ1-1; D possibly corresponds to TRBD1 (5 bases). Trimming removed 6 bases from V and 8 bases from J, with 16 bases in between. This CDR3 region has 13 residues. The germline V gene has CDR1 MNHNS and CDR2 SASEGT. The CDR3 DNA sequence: TGTGCCAGCAGACAGTCCCGGGACGGCGAAGCTTTCTTT. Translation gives CASRQSRDGEAFF.

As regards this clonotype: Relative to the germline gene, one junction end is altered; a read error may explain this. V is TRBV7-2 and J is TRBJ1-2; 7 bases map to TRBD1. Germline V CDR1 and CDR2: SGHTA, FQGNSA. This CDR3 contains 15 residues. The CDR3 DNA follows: TGTGCCAGCAGCACGAGGACAGGACATACTGGTGGCTGCACCTTC. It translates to CASSTRTGHTGGCTF.

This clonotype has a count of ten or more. The CDR3 loop reads CASRPGTGFYEQYF. CDR3 in DNA: TGTGCCAGCAGGCCCGGGACAGGGTTCTACGAGCAGTACTTC. The rearrangement uses TRBV12-3 or TRBV12-4 and TRBJ2-7, with 9 bases that match TRBD1. The trim removed 6 bases at V and 3 bases at J, leaving 6 bases unmatched. The CDR3 runs to 14 residues.

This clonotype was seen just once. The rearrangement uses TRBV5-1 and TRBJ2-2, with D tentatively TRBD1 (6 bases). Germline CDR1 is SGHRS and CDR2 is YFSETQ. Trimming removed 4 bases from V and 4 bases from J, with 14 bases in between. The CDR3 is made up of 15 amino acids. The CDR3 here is CASSITGSGTGELFF. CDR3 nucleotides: TGCGCCAGCAGCATCACAGGGAGCGGCACCGGGGAGCTGTTTTTT.

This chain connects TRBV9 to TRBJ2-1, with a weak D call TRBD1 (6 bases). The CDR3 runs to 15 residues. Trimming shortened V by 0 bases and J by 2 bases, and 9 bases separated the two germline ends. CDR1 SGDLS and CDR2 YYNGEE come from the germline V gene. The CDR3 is CASSVGGGPYNEQFF. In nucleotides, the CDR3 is TGTGCCAGCAGCGTAGGTGGGGGCCCCTACAATGAGCAGTTCTTC. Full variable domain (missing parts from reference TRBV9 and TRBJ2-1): DSGVTQTPKHLITATGQRVTLRCSPRSGDLSVYWYQQSLDQGLQFLIQYYNGEERAKGNILERFSAQQFPDLHSELNLSSLELGDSALYFCASSVGGGPYNEQFFGPGTRLTVL.

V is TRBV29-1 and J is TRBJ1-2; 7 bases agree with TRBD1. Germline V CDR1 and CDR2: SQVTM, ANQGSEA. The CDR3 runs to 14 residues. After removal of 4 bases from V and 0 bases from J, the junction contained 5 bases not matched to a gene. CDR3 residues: CSVGTGTANYGYTF. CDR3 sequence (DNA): TGCAGCGTTGGAACCGGGACAGCTAACTATGGCTACACCTTC.

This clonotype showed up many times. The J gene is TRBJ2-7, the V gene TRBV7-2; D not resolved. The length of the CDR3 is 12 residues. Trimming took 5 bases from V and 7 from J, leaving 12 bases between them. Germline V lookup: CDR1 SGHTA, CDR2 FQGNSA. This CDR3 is CASSLDWDEQYF. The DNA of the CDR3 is TGTGCCAGCAGCCTTGACTGGGATGAGCAGTACTTC.

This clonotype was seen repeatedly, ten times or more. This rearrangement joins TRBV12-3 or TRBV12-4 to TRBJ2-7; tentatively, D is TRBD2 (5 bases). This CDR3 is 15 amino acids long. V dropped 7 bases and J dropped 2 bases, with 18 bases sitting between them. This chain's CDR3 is CASKSNYQRPYEQYF. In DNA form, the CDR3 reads TGTGCCAGCAAGTCTAACTATCAGCGGCCCTACGAGCAGTACTTC.

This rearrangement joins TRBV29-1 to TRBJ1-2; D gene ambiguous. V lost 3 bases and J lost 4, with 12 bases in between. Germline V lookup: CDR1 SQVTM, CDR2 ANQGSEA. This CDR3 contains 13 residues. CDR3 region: CSVEVASSYGYTF. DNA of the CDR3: TGCAGCGTTGAGGTGGCATCTTCCTATGGCTACACCTTC.

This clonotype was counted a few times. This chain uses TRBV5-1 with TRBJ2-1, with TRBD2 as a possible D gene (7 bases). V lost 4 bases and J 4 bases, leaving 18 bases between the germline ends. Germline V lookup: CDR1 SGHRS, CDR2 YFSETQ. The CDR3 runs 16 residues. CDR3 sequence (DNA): TGCGCCAGCAGCCCCGGGGGGCTAGCGGAGTACAATGAGCAGTTCTTC. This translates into CASSPGGLAEYNEQFF.

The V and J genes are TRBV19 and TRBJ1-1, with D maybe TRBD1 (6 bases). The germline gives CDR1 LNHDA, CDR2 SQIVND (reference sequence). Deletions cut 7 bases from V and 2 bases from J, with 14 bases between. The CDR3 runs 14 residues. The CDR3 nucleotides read TGTGCCAGTATTCGCAGGGGAATTAACACTGAAGCTTTCTTT. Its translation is CASIRRGINTEAFF.

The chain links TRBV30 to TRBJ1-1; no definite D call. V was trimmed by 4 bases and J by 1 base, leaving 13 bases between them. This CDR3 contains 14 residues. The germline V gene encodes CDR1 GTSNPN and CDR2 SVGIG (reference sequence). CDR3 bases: TGTGCCTGGACGCCTTGGGCAGGGAACACTGAAGCTTTCTTT. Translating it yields CAWTPWAGNTEAFF.

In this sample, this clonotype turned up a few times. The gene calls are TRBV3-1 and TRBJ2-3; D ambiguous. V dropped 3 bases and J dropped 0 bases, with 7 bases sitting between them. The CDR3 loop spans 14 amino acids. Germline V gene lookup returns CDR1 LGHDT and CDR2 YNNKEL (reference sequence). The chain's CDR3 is CASSQSTSTDTQYF. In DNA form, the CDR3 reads TGTGCCAGCAGCCAGAGCACTAGCACAGATACGCAGTATTTT.

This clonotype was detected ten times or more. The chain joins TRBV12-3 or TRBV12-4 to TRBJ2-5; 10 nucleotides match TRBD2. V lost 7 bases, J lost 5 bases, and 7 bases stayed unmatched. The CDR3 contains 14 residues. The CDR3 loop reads CASKSSGSWETQYF. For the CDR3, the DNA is TGTGCCAGCAAATCTAGCGGGAGTTGGGAGACCCAGTACTTC.

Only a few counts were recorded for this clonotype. CDR3 DNA sequence: TGTGCCGAGGGAGGAGCGGGGGGCTATAACACCGGGGAGCTGTTTTTT. Protein: CAEGGAGGYNTGELFF. This chain uses TRBV5-4 with TRBJ2-2, with TRBD2 matching over 9 bases. Trimming at V came to 10 bases and at J to 2 bases, leaving 12 bases not matched to a gene. Per the germline V gene, CDR1 is SGHNT and CDR2 is YYREEE (reference sequence). This CDR3 contains 16 residues.

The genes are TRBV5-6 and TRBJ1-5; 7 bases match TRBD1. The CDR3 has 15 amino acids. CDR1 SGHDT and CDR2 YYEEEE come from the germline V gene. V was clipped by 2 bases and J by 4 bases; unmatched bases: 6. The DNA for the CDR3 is TGTGCCAGCAGCTTAGGACAGGTTAAAAATCAGCCCCAGCATTTT. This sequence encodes CASSLGQVKNQPQHF.

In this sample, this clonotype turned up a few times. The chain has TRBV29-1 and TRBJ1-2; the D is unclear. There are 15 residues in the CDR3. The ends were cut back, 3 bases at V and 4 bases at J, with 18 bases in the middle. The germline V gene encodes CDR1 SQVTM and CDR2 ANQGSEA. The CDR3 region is CSVEADDSSPYGYTF. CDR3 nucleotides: TGCAGCGTTGAGGCGGACGACTCATCGCCCTATGGCTACACCTTC.

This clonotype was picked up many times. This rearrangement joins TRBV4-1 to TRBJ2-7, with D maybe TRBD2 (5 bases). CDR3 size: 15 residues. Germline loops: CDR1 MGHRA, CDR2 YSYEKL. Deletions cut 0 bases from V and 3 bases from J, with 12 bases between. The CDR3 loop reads CASSQDRASSYEQYF. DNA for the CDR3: TGCGCCAGCAGCCAAGATCGGGCTAGCAGCTACGAGCAGTACTTC.

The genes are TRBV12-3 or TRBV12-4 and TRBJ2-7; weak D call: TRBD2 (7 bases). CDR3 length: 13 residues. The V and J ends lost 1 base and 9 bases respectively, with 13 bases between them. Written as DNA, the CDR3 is TGTGCCAGCAGTTTAGGGCGGGGAGGGGGGCAGTACTTC. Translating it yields CASSLGRGGGQYF.

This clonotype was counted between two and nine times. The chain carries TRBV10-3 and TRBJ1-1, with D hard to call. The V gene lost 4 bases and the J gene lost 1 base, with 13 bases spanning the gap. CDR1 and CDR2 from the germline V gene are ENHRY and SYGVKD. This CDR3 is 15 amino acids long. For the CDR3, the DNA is TGTGCCATCAGTGCTACAAGGTACAAGAACACTGAAGCTTTCTTT. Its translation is CAISATRYKNTEAFF.